This is a list of T cell receptor beta chains from one sample in a study of OX40 agonist ivuxolimab in advanced cancers. Sequencing was performed with immunoSEQ multiplex PCR; in TCRdb, only in-frame clones are kept and a portion is missing. The sample contains 73,000 or so clones, 88% of which appear only once. The starting material was CD4+ or CD8+ T cells sorted from blood, obtained in a trial of the OX40 agonist ivuxolimab. The receptor source for this set is an adult with an advanced solid tumor such as melanoma, head and neck, liver or kidney cancer. Each CDR3 is given with its conserved first and last residue. A D gene is named only where the DNA matches it firmly. Not all rows give a size; the values are once, few, many and, for expanded clones, a class.

>NA|TRBD2|TRBV4-1|TRBJ2-3
TGCGCCAGCAGCCAAGTCCCGCTGACTAGCGGGGGGAAAGATACGCAGTATTTT
CASSQVPLTSGGKDTQYF
>NA|TRBD2|TRBV7-7|TRBJ2-1
TGTGCTAGCAGCTTAGCGGGAGCCTACAATGAGCAGTTCTTC
CASSLAGAYNEQFF
>NA|NA|TRBV10-2|TRBJ1-1
TGCGCCAGTTTAAGGGGAAGTACTGAAGCTTTCTTT
CASLRGSTEAFF
>NA|NA|TRBV10-1|TRBJ1-1
TGCGCCAGCAGAAAAACTACGGACAGGAACACTGAAGCTTTCTTT
CASRKTTDRNTEAFF
>NA|TRBD1|TRBV11-3|TRBJ2-3
TGTGCCAGCAGCTTGGGACAGGGTAAAGATACGCAGTATTTT
CASSLGQGKDTQYF
>NA|NA|TRBV2|TRBJ1-2
TGTGCCAGCAGTGGGGATCTTAACTATGGCTACACCTTC
CASSGDLNYGYTF
>NA|NA|TRBV28|TRBJ1-4
TGTGCCAGCAGTTTAGAGGGGCCCGATGAAAAACTGTTTTTT
CASSLEGPDEKLFF
>NA|TRBD2|TRBV5-1|TRBJ2-5
TGCGCCAGCAGCTCCGGAGGTCTTAGCGGGAGTTCCCGAGAGACCCAGTACTTC
CASSSGGLSGSSRETQYF
>NA|NA|TRBV7-6|TRBJ1-3
TGTGCCAGCAGCTTAGGGCAGGGGAGCTCTGGAAACACCATATATTTT
CASSLGQGSSGNTIYF
>few|NA|TRBV19|TRBJ2-5
TGTGCCAGTAGTATAGTAACAGGGAGCGAGACCCAGTACTTC
CASSIVTGSETQYF
>NA|NA|TRBV28|TRBJ2-6
TGTGCCAGCTACGGGTCCCTGGGGGCCAACGTCCTGACTTTC
CASYGSLGANVLTF
>NA|NA|TRBV6-1|TRBJ2-7
TGTGCCACCGTGGGACACACCTCCTACGAGCAGTACTTC
CATVGHTSYEQYF
>NA|NA|TRBV29-1|TRBJ2-3
TGCAGCGTTGAAGCTTTTGGGGCAGGGGGGACAGATACGCAGTATTTT
CSVEAFGAGGTDTQYF
>NA|TRBD1|TRBV10-3|TRBJ1-1
TGTGCCATGGGACAGGGGTGGTCCACTGAAGCTTTCTTT
CAMGQGWSTEAFF
>NA|TRBD1|TRBV28|TRBJ2-7
TGTGCCAGCAGACCGGGACAGGGGGCCTACGAGCAGTACTTC
CASRPGQGAYEQYF
>NA|NA|TRBV4-1|TRBJ1-2
TGCGCCAGCAGCCAAGACCCCCGCGGGCAGGGAGGGTATGGCTACACCTTC
CASSQDPRGQGGYGYTF
>NA|TRBD2|TRBV5-5|TRBJ2-5
TGTGCCAGCAGCTTGACTAGCGGGAGGGCCGGGCAAGAGACCCAGTACTTC
CASSLTSGRAGQETQYF
>few|NA|TRBV29-1|TRBJ1-1
TGCAGCGTCGCCCAGGGGCGTGCTGAAGCTTTCTTT
CSVAQGRAEAFF
>few|TRBD1|TRBV4-1|TRBJ1-1
TGCGCCTCGAGGGACAGTTGGACGGACACTGAAGCTTTCTTT
CASRDSWTDTEAFF
>NA|NA|TRBV25-1|TRBJ1-6
TGTGCCAGCACTGGACAGTATAATTCACCCCTCCACTTT
CASTGQYNSPLHF
>NA|NA|TRBV30|TRBJ2-2
TGTGCCTGGACCGGACGGGGACGGGTCAACACCGGGGAGCTGTTTTTT
CAWTGRGRVNTGELFF
>NA|NA|TRBV2|TRBJ1-3
TGTGCCAGCTCCGATGGGGAGGGAGTTTTGGACACCATATATTTT
CASSDGEGVLDTIYF
>NA|NA|TRBV18|TRBJ1-3
TGTGCCAGCTCCCCCTCCGGGACAAGTCGAAACACCATATATTTT
CASSPSGTSRNTIYF
>NA|NA|TRBV6-1|TRBJ1-2
TGTGCCAGCAGTTGGGGGGGACAATATGGCTACACCTTC
CASSWGGQYGYTF
>NA|TRBD1|TRBV5-6|TRBJ1-2
TGTGCCAGCAGCTTGGTTGACGGACAGGGATATGGCTACACCTTC
CASSLVDGQGYGYTF
>NA|TRBD1|TRBV18|TRBJ2-7
TGTGCCAGCTCGACAGGGGTTTCCTACGAGCAGTACTTC
CASSTGVSYEQYF
>NA|TRBD2|TRBV6-1|TRBJ2-5
TGTGCCAGCAGTCTACCTAGCGGCGGACAAGAGACCCAGTACTTC
CASSLPSGGQETQYF
>NA|NA|TRBV7-3|TRBJ1-1
TGTGCCAGCAGCTTTATGAACACTGAAGCTTTCTTT
CASSFMNTEAFF
>NA|NA|TRBV6-5|TRBJ1-1
TGTGCCAGCAGTTACCCACCCGGGACGAAAGCTTTCTTT
CASSYPPGTKAFF
>NA|NA|TRBV9|TRBJ1-6
TGTGCCAGCAGCTCCCGACAGGAGGGTTCACCCCTCCACTTT
CASSSRQEGSPLHF
>NA|NA|TRBV9|TRBJ2-3
TGTGCCAGCAGCATCCTTGTTTCAAGCACAGATACGCAGTATTTT
CASSILVSSTDTQYF
>NA|NA|TRBV21-1|TRBJ2-3
TGTGCCAGCAGCAAAGAATGGCGGTGCACAGATACGCAGTATTTT
CASSKEWRCTDTQYF
>NA|NA|TRBV7-2|TRBJ1-1
TGTGCCAGCAGCTCCCCCGGCCAGGCGACTGAAGCTTTCTTT
CASSSPGQATEAFF
>NA|NA|TRBV19|TRBJ1-2
TGTGCCAGTAGTATACGGCAGGGCTCTAACTATGGCTACACCTTC
CASSIRQGSNYGYTF
>NA|NA|TRBV6-5|TRBJ1-1
TGTGCCAGCAGTGATGGGAGGGTGAACACTGAAGCTTTCTTT
CASSDGRVNTEAFF
>NA|NA|TRBV7-4|TRBJ1-5
TGTGCCAGCAGCTTAGTAGGTAGCAATCAGCCCCAGCATTTT
CASSLVGSNQPQHF
>NA|TRBD2|TRBV6-1|TRBJ2-7
TGTGCCAGCTTTGGAGGCGGGGGGCGAGGCTACGAGCAGTACTTC
CASFGGGGRGYEQYF
>NA|TRBD2|TRBV5-5|TRBJ2-7
TGTGCCAGCAGCTTGAGTCTAGCGGGGCTCTACGAGCAGTACTTC
CASSLSLAGLYEQYF
>NA|NA|TRBV11-3|TRBJ2-1
TGTGCCAGCAGCTACGGGAGACTACCCAATGAGCAGTTCTTC
CASSYGRLPNEQFF